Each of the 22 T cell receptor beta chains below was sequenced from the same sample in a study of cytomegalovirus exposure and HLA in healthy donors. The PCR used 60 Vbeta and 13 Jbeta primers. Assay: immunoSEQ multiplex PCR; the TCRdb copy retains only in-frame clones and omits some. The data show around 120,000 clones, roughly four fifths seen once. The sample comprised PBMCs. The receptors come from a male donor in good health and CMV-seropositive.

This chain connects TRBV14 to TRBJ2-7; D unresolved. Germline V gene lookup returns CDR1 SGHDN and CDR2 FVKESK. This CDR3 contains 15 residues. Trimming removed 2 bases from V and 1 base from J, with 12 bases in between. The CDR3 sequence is CASSQLGVRSYEQYF. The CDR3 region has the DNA TGTGCCAGCAGCCAATTGGGCGTCAGATCCTACGAGCAGTACTTC.

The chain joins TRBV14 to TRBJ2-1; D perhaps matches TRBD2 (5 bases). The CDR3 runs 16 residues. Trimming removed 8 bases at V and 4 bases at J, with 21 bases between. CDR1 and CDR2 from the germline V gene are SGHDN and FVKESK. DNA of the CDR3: TGTGCCAGCGATAAGAGGGTAGTCCTAAAATACAATGAGCAGTTCTTC. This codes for CASDKRVVLKYNEQFF. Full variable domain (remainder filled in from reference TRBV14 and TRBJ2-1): EAGVTQFPSHSVIEKGQTVTLRCDPISGHDNLYWYRRVMGKEIKFLLHFVKESKQDESGMPNNRFLAERTGGTYSTLKVQPAELEDSGVYFCASDKRVVLKYNEQFFGPGTRLTVL.

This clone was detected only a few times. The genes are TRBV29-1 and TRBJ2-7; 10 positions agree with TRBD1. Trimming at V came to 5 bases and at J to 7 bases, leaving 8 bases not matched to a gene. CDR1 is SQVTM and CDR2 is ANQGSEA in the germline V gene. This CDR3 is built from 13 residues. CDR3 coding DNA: TGCAGCGTTTCGAGACAGGGGGCGTGGGAGCAGTACTTC. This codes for CSVSRQGAWEQYF.

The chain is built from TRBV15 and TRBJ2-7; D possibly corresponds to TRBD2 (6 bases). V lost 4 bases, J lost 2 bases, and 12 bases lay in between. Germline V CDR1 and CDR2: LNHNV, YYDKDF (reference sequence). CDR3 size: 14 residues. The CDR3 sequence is CATSTMGGAYEQYF. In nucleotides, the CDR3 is TGTGCCACCAGCACTATGGGGGGTGCCTACGAGCAGTACTTC.

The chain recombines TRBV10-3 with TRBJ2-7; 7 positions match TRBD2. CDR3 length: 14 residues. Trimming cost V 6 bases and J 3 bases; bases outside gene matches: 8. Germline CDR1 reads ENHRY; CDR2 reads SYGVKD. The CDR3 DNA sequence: TGTGCCATCAGCCGGACTAGGGACCGCTACGAGCAGTACTTC. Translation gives CAISRTRDRYEQYF.

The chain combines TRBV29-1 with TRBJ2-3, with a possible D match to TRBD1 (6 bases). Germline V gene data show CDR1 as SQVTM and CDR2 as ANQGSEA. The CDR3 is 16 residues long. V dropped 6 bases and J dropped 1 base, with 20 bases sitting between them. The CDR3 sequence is CSVQGDKGDGTDTQYF. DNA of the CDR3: TGCAGCGTACAGGGCGACAAGGGGGACGGCACAGATACGCAGTATTTT.

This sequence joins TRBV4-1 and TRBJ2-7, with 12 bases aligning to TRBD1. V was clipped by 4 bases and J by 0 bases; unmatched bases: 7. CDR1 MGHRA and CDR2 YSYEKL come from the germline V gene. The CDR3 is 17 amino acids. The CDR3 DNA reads TGCGCCAGCAGCCTAGTGAGGGGACAGGGGGCCTCCTACGAGCAGTACTTC. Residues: CASSLVRGQGASYEQYF.

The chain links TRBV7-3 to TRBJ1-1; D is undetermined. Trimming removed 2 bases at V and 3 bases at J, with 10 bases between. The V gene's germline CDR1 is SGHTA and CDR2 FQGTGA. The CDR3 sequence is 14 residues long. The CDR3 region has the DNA TGTGCCAGCAGCTTACGGGGTACCGACACTGAAGCTTTCTTT. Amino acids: CASSLRGTDTEAFF.

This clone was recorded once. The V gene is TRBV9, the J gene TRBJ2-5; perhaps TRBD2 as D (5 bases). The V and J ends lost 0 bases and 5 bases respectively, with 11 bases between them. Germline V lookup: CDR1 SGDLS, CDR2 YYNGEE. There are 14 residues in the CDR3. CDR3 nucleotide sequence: TGTGCCAGCAGCGTAGCTAGCCTGTTGGAGACCCAGTACTTC. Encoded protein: CASSVASLLETQYF.

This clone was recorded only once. For the CDR3, the DNA is TGTGCCTGGAGTGTACGGGACATTCAGCCCCAGCATTTT. It specifies CAWSVRDIQPQHF. The genes are TRBV30 and TRBJ1-5, with D perhaps TRBD1 (6 bases). The V gene's germline CDR1 is GTSNPN and CDR2 SVGIG (reference sequence). This CDR3 contains 13 residues. The V and J ends lost 0 bases and 6 bases respectively, with 9 bases between them. The variable domain in full, with the rest retrieved from reference TRBV30 and TRBJ1-5, is SQTIHQWPATLVQPVGSPLSLECTVEGTSNPNLYWYRQAAGRGLQLLFYSVGIGQISSEVPQNLSASRPQDRQFILSSKKLLLSDSGFYLCAWSVRDIQPQHFGDGTRLSIL.

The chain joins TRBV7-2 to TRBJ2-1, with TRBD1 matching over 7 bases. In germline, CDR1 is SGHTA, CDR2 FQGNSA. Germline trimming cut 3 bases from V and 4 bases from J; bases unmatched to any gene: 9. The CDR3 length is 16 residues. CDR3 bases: TGTGCCAGCAGCTTCACAGGGGAGTCCCTATACAATGAGCAGTTCTTC. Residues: CASSFTGESLYNEQFF.

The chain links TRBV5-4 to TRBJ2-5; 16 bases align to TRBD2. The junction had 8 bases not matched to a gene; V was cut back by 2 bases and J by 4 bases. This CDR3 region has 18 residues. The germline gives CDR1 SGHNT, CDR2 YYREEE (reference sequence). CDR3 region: CASSLGTSGRAGGETQYF. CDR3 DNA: TGTGCCAGCAGCTTAGGGACTAGCGGGAGGGCCGGAGGAGAGACCCAGTACTTC. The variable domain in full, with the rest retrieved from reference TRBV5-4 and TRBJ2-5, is ETGVTQSPTHLIKTRGQQVTLRCSSQSGHNTVSWYQQALGQGPQFIFQYYREEENGRGNFPPRFSGLQFPNYSSELNVNALELDDSALYLCASSLGTSGRAGGETQYFGPGTRLLVL.

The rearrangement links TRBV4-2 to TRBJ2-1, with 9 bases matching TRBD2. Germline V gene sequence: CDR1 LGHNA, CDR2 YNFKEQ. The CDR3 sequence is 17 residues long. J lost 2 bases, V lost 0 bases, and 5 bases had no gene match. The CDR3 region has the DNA TGTGCCAGCAGCCAAGATCCGGCGGGAGGGACCTACAATGAGCAGTTCTTC. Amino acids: CASSQDPAGGTYNEQFF.

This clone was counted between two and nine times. In DNA form, the CDR3 reads TGTGCCACCGCTCGACTAGCGGGGGTACAAGAGACCCAGTACTTC. Translation gives CATARLAGVQETQYF. The V gene is TRBV7-9, the J gene TRBJ2-5; 12 nucleotides match TRBD2. Germline CDR1 and CDR2: SEHNR and FQNEAQ (reference sequence). There are 15 residues in the CDR3. Trimming took 10 bases from V and 2 from J; bases not matched to a gene: 8.

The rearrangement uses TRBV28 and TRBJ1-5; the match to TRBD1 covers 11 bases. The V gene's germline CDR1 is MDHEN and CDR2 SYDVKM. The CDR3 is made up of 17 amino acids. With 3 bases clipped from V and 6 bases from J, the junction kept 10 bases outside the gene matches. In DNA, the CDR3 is TGTGCCAGCAGTTTTCCCGGGACAGGGGGGACCCTTCAGCCCCAGCATTTT. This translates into CASSFPGTGGTLQPQHF.

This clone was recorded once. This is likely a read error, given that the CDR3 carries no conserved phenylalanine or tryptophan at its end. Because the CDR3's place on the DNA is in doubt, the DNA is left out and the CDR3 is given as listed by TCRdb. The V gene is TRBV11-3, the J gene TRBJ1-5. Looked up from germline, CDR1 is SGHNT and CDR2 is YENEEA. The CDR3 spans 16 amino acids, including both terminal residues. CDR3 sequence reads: CASSHAGGGFSGWWLV.

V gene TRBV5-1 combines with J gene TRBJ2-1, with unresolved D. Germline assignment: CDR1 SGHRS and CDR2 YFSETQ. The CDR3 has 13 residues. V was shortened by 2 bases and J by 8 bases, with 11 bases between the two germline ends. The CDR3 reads CASSFGPSDEQFF. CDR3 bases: TGCGCCAGCAGCTTTGGCCCCAGTGATGAGCAGTTCTTC.

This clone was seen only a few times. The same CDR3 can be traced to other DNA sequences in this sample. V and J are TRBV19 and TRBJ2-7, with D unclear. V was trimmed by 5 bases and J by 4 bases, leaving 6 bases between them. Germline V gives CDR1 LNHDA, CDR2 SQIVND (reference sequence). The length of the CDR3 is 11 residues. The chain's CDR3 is CASSYGYEQYF. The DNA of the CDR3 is TGTGCCAGTAGTTACGGTTACGAGCAGTACTTC.

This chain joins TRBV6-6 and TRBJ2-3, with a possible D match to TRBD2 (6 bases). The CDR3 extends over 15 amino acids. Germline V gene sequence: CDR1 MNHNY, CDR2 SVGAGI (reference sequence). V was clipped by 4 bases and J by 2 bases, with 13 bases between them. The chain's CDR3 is CASSSSGANTDTQYF. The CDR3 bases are TGTGCCAGCAGTTCCTCGGGAGCCAACACAGATACGCAGTATTTT.

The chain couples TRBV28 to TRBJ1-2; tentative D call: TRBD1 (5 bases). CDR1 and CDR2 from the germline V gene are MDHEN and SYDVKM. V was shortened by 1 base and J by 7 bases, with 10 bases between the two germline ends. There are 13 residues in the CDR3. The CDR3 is CASSLSLGAGYTF. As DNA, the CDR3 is TGTGCCAGCAGTTTATCCTTAGGGGCTGGCTACACCTTC.

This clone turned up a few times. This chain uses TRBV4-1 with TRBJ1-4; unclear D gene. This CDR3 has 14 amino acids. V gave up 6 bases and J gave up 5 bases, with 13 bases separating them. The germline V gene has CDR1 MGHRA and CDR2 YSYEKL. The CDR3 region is CASRAADSNEKLFF. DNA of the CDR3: TGCGCCAGCAGGGCCGCTGACTCAAATGAAAAACTGTTTTTT.

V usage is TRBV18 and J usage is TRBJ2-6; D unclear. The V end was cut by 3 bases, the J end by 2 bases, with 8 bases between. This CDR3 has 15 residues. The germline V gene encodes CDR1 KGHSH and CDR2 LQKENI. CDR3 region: CASSPQSTGANVLTF. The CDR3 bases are TGTGCCAGCTCACCTCAGTCAACTGGGGCCAACGTCCTGACTTTC.